Listed here are 18 T cell receptor beta chains from one sample, sequenced in a study of T cell repertoires in cytomegalovirus infection. For these TCRs, the target antigens are not known. TCRdb used MiXCR to reprocess the reads, holding one entry per CDR3 protein. The repertoire holds around 300,000 distinct CDR3 sequences, with approximately 22% as singletons. The starting material was cultured PBMCs, obtained from culture after CMV antigen stimulation. These receptors were obtained from a human donor in good health (CMV status not recorded). Some clones in this sample may be carry-over from other donors' samples.

This chain connects TRBV2 to TRBJ1-2; D is uncertain. The V end lost 4 bases, the J end lost 12 bases, and 18 bases lay between the germline ends. This CDR3 comprises 13 residues. CDR1 and CDR2 (germline): SNHLY, FYNNEI. CDR3 amino acids: CASSGTQLEGDTF. CDR3 bases: TGTGCCAGCAGTGGGACTCAGCTAGAAGGCGACACCTTC.

This clonotype was found a few times. This chain joins TRBV7-2 and TRBJ2-2, with D unresolved. V was clipped by 3 bases and J by 1 base, with 9 bases between them. This CDR3 contains 15 residues. Germline lookup yields CDR1 SGHTA and CDR2 FQGNSA. The CDR3 sequence is CASSLGNGNTGELFF. The CDR3 nucleotides are TGTGCCAGCAGCTTGGGCAACGGGAACACCGGGGAGCTGTTTTTT.

There are many counts of this clonotype. The J gene is TRBJ1-5, the V gene TRBV7-2, with 7 bases matching TRBD1. Germline trimming cut 5 bases from V and 3 bases from J; bases unmatched to any gene: 7. The CDR3 extends over 15 amino acids. CDR1 is SGHTA and CDR2 is FQGNSA in the germline V gene. In nucleotides, the CDR3 is TGTGCCAGCAGCCCGGGACAGTCGATCAATCAGCCCCAGCATTTT. It encodes CASSPGQSINQPQHF.

This clonotype was seen more than once but under ten times. This chain connects TRBV6-5 to TRBJ1-6; D is uncertain. Per the germline V gene, CDR1 is MNHEY and CDR2 is SVGAGI. This CDR3 is 14 amino acids long. Trimming took off 5 bases at V and 5 bases at J, with 10 bases between the two ends. CDR3 sequence: CASSRAGHNSPLHF. The CDR3 nucleotides read TGTGCCAGCAGTCGTGCAGGTCATAATTCACCCCTCCACTTT.

This clonotype was seen a few times. The chain has TRBV6-8 and TRBJ1-2; D gene ambiguous. Trimming shortened V by 5 bases and J by 1 base, and 8 bases separated the two germline ends. Germline CDR1 MNHGY, CDR2 SAAAGT. The CDR3 spans 13 residues. In DNA, the CDR3 is TGTGCCAGCAGTGTTGGACTTAACTATGGCTACACCTTC. This translates into CASSVGLNYGYTF.

The sample holds a few counts of this clonotype. CDR3: CASSPSLEKGLNTEAFF. In nucleotides, the CDR3 is TGTGCCAGCAGCCCATCATTAGAAAAAGGATTGAACACTGAAGCTTTCTTT. The chain couples TRBV5-5 to TRBJ1-1; the D is unclear. The CDR3 sequence is 17 residues long. Germline V gene data show CDR1 as SGHKS and CDR2 as YYEKEE (reference sequence). V was cut by 4 bases and J by 0 bases, with 19 bases left in between.

This clonotype has a count of ten or more. The J gene is TRBJ2-6, the V gene TRBV7-2; no firm D call. CDR1 and CDR2 from the germline V gene are SGHTA and FQGNSA. The CDR3 has 17 amino acids. V gave up 1 base and J gave up 0 bases, with 10 bases separating them. The CDR3 DNA reads as TGTGCCAGCAGCTTAGAAACCCCTCACTCTGGGGCCAACGTCCTGACTTTC. It translates to CASSLETPHSGANVLTF.

This clonotype was observed a few times. This sequence joins TRBV27 and TRBJ2-1; D ambiguous. The CDR3 has 12 amino acids. Trimming pared 4 bases from V and 7 bases from J, leaving 8 bases between. Per the germline V gene, CDR1 is MNHEY and CDR2 is SMNVEV (reference sequence). The CDR3 spells CASSSYENEQFF. CDR3 DNA: TGTGCCAGCAGTTCCTATGAGAATGAGCAGTTCTTC.

The sample holds many counts of this clonotype. The genes are TRBV7-2 and TRBJ2-5, with D hard to call. This CDR3 contains 14 residues. Per germline, CDR1 SGHTA and CDR2 FQGNSA. Trimming took 2 bases from V and 4 from J, leaving 11 bases between them. CDR3 amino acids: CASSLRLQPETQYF. In nucleotides, the CDR3 is TGTGCCAGCAGCTTACGGCTTCAGCCAGAGACCCAGTACTTC.

V is TRBV12-3 or TRBV12-4 and J is TRBJ1-4, with D perhaps TRBD1 (6 bases). The CDR3 totals 13 residues. Trimming took off 9 bases at V and 11 bases at J, with 19 bases between the two ends. The CDR3 reads CASGSGGREKLFF. The CDR3 nucleotides read TGTGCCAGTGGGAGCGGGGGGCGCGAGAAACTGTTTTTT.

The chain couples TRBV7-4 to TRBJ1-2; TRBD1 agrees at 7 bases. Per germline, CDR1 SGHVT and CDR2 SQSDAQ. The CDR3 covers 14 residues. After removal of 5 bases from V and 7 bases from J, the junction contained 10 bases not matched to a gene. The CDR3 spells CASSEGQGVTGYTF. In nucleotides, the CDR3 is TGTGCCAGCAGCGAGGGGCAGGGGGTCACTGGCTACACCTTC.

The chain is built from TRBV11-1 and TRBJ2-7, with D possibly being TRBD1 (5 bases). Trimming removed 8 bases at V and 2 bases at J, with 22 bases between. The CDR3 totals 16 residues. Germline V gives CDR1 SGHAT, CDR2 FQDESV (reference sequence). The CDR3 DNA sequence: TGTGCCAGCGAGTTTTGGGTGGTTAGGGGCCCCTACGAGCAGTACGTC. The encoded protein is CASEFWVVRGPYEQYV.

This clonotype was seen only once. A single base separates this from a much larger clone, so it may be a read error. The rearrangement joins TRBV7-9 to TRBJ2-1; D is undetermined. Germline assignment: CDR1 SEHNR and CDR2 FQNEAQ (reference sequence). This CDR3 contains 13 residues. The CDR3 bases are TGTGCCAACAGCTCGATGGGAAACAATGAGCAGTTCTTC. It codes for CANSSMGNNEQFF.

This clonotype was counted once. The chain couples TRBV12-3 or TRBV12-4 to TRBJ2-3, with D hard to call. CDR3 length: 14 amino acids. Trimming took off 3 bases at V and 3 bases at J, with 10 bases between the two ends. The CDR3 sequence: CASSFSRPTDTQYF. In DNA, the CDR3 is TGTGCCAGCAGTTTTTCCCGGCCTACAGATACGCAGTATTTT.

This chain joins TRBV4-3 and TRBJ1-1, with 7 bases that match TRBD1. The junction had 10 bases not matched to a gene; V was cut back by 0 bases and J by 6 bases. The CDR3 extends over 16 amino acids. Germline lookup yields CDR1 LGHNA and CDR2 YSLEER. CDR3 region: CASSQDRGGARSEAFF. CDR3 DNA: TGCGCCAGCAGCCAAGATCGAGGGGGCGCGCGGTCTGAAGCTTTCTTT.

This clonotype was counted many times. The chain is built from TRBV6-5 and TRBJ2-7, with D unclear. V lost 5 bases and J lost 1, with 9 bases in between. From germline, CDR1 is MNHEY and CDR2 SVGAGI. This CDR3 region has 13 residues. CDR3: CASSSLGSYEQYF. Written as DNA, the CDR3 is TGTGCCAGCAGTAGCCTGGGGTCCTACGAGCAGTACTTC.

The rearrangement links TRBV10-2 to TRBJ1-5; D unresolved. Per germline, CDR1 WSHSY and CDR2 SAAADI. This CDR3 has 13 residues. V was clipped by 3 bases and J by 4 bases, with 7 bases between them. DNA for the CDR3: TGCGCCAGCAGTGACGTATGGAATCAGCCCCAGCATTTT. Residues: CASSDVWNQPQHF.

This chain links TRBV2 with TRBJ1-1; 7 bases align to TRBD1. This CDR3 contains 14 residues. V dropped 7 bases and J dropped 0; count of bases not matched to a gene: 5. Germline assignment: CDR1 SNHLY and CDR2 FYNNEI. In nucleotides, the CDR3 is TGTGCCAGCACCCGGACAGGAATGAACACTGAAGCTTTCTTT. Translated: CASTRTGMNTEAFF.